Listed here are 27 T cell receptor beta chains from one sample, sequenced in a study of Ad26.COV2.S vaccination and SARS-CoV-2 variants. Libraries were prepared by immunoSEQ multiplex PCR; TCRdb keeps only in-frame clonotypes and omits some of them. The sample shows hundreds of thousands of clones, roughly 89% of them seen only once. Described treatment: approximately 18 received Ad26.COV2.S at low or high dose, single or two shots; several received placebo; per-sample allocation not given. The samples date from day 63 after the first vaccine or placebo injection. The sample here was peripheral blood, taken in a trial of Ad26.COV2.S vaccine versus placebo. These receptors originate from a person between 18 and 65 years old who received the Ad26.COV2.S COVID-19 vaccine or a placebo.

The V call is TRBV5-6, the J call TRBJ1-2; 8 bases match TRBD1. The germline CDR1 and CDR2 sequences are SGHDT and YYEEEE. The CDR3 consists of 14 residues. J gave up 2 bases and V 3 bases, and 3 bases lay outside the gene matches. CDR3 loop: CASSSRQGNYGYTF. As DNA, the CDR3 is TGTGCCAGCAGCTCAAGACAGGGGAACTATGGCTACACCTTC.

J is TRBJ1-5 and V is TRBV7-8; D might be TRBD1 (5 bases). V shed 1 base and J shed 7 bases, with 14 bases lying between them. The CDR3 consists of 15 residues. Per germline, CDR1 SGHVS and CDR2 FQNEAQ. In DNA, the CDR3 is TGTGCCAGCAGCTTAGTCGCAGGGAAAGGACAGCCCCAGCATTTT. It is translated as CASSLVAGKGQPQHF.

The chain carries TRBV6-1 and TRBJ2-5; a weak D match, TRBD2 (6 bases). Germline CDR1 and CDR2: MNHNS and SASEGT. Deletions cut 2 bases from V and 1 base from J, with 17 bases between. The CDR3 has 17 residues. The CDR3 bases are TGTGCCAGCAGTGAACTTGGGGGAGGAGGCCTCCAAGAGACCCAGTACTTC. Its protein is CASSELGGGGLQETQYF.

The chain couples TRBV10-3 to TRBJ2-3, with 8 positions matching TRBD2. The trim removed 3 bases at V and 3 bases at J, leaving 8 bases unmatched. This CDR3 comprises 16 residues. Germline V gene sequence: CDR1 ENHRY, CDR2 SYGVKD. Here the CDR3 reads CAISDKLSGRTDTQYF. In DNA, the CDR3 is TGTGCCATCAGTGATAAGTTAAGCGGGAGAACAGATACGCAGTATTTT.

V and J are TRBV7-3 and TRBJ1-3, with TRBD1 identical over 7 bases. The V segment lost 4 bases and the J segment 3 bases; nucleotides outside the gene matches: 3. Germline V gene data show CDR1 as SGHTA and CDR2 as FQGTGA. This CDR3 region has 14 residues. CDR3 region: CASSSTGVGNTIYF. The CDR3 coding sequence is TGTGCCAGCAGCTCAACAGGGGTTGGAAACACCATATATTTT. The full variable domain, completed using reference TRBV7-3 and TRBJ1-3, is GAGVSQTPSNKVTEKGKYVELRCDPISGHTALYWYRQSLGQGPEFLIYFQGTGAADDSGLPNDRFFAVRPEGSVSTLKIQRTERGDSAVYLCASSSTGVGNTIYFGEGSWLTVV.

CDR3 sequence (DNA): TGTGCCAGCAGCTTAGGCATGGGACAGGGGTCCTACGAGCAGTACTTC. Translating it yields CASSLGMGQGSYEQYF. The chain is built from TRBV7-8 and TRBJ2-7; 10 positions match TRBD1. V lost 1 base and J lost 1; bases outside the gene matches: 4. This CDR3 has 16 residues. CDR1 SGHVS and CDR2 FQNEAQ come from the germline V gene.

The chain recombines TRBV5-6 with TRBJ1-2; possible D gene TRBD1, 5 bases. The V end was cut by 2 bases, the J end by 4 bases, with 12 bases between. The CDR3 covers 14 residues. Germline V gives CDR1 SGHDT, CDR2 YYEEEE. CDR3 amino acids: CASSFEGTSYGYTF. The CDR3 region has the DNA TGTGCCAGCAGCTTCGAGGGGACGTCCTATGGCTACACCTTC. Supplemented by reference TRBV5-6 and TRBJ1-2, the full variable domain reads DAGVTQSPTHLIKTRGQQVTLRCSPKSGHDTVSWYQQALGQGPQFIFQYYEEEERQRGNFPDRFSGHQFPNYSSELNVNALLLGDSALYLCASSFEGTSYGYTFGSGTRLTVV.

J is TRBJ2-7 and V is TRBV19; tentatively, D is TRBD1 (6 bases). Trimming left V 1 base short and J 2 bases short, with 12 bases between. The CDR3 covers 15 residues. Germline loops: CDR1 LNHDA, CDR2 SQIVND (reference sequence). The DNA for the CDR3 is TGTGCCAGTAGTATAGCCCGGACAGCAGCCTACGAGCAGTACTTC. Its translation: CASSIARTAAYEQYF. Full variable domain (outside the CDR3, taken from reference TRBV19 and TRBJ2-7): DGGITQSPKYLFRKEGQNVTLSCEQNLNHDAMYWYRQDPGQGLRLIYYSQIVNDFQKGDIAEGYSVSREKKESFPLTVTSAQKNPTAFYLCASSIARTAAYEQYFGPGTRLTVT.

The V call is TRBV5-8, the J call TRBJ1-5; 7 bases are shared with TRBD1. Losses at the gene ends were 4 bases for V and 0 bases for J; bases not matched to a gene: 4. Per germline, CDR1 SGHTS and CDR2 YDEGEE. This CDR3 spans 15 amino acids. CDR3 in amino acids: CASSAGQNSNQPQHF. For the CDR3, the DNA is TGTGCCAGCAGCGCGGGACAGAATAGCAATCAGCCCCAGCATTTT.

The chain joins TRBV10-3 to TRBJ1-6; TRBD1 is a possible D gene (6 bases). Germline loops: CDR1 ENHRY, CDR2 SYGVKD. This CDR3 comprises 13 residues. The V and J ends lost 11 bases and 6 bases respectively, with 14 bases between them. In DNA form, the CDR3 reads TGTGCCTACAGGGAGAACATTAATTCACCCCTCCACTTT. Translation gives CAYRENINSPLHF.

The CDR3, as DNA: TGTGCCAGCAGCTTAGGACAGGGTGGTCAGCCCCAGCATTTT. It specifies CASSLGQGGQPQHF. J is TRBJ1-5 and V is TRBV5-6, with 8 bases fitting TRBD1. The germline gives CDR1 SGHDT, CDR2 YYEEEE. CDR3 length: 14 residues. With 2 bases clipped from V and 6 bases from J, the junction kept 4 bases outside the gene matches.

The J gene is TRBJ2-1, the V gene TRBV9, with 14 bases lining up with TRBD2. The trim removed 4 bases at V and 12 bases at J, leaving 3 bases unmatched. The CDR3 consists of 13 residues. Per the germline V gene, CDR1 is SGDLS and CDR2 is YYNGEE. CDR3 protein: CASSPGLAGGQFF. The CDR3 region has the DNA TGTGCCAGCAGCCCAGGACTAGCGGGAGGGCAGTTCTTC.

CDR3 bases: TGTGCCAGCAGCTACCAGGGTGAAGCTTTCTTT. As protein: CASSYQGEAFF. The chain combines TRBV5-6 with TRBJ1-1, with a weak D call TRBD1 (5 bases). Deletions cut 3 bases from V and 7 bases from J, with 7 bases between. This CDR3 is 11 amino acids long. In germline, CDR1 is SGHDT, CDR2 YYEEEE.

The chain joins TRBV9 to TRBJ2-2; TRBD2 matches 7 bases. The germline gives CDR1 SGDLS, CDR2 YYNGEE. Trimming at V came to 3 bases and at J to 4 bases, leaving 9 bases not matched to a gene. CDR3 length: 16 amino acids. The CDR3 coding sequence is TGTGCCAGCAGCGGTAGAGCTAGCGGAGTCACCGGGGAGCTGTTTTTT. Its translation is CASSGRASGVTGELFF.

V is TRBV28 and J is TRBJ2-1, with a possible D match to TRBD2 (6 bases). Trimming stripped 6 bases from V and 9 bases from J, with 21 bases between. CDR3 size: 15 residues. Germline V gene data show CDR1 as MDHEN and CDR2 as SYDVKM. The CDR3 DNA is TGTGCCAGCAGATCGGCCGGCTCGGGAGTGACTGAGCAGTTCTTC. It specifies CASRSAGSGVTEQFF.

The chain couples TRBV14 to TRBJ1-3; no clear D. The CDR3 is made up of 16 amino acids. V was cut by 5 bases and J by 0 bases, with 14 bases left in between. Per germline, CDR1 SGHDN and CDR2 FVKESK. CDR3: CASSNAIVDSGNTIYF. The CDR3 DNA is TGTGCCAGCAGCAACGCTATCGTAGACTCTGGAAACACCATATATTTT.

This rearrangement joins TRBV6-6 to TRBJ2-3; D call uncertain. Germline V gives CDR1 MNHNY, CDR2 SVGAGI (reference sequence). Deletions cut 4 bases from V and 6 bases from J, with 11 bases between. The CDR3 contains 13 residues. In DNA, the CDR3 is TGTGCCAGCAGTTGGGTACGTTTGGATACGCAGTATTTT. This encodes CASSWVRLDTQYF.

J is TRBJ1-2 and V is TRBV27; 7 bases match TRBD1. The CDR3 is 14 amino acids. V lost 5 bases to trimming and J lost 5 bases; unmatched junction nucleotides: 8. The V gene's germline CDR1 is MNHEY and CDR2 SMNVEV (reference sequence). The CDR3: CASSPITGAYGYTF. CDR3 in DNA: TGTGCCAGCAGTCCAATAACAGGGGCTTATGGCTACACCTTC.

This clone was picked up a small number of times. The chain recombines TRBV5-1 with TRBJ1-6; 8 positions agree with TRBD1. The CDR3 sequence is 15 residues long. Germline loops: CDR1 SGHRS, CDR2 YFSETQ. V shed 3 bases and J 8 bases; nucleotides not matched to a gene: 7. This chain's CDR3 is CASSSQAGGHSPLHF. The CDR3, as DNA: TGCGCCAGCAGCTCCCAAGCAGGGGGCCATTCACCCCTCCACTTT.

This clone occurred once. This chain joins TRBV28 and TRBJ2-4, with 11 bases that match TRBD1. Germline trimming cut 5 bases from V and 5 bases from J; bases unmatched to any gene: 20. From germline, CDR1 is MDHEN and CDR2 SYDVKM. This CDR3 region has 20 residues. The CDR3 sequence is CASSHLTLRKPGQGENIQYF. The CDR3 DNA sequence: TGTGCCAGCAGTCATCTTACACTTCGGAAACCGGGACAGGGGGAAAACATTCAGTACTTC.

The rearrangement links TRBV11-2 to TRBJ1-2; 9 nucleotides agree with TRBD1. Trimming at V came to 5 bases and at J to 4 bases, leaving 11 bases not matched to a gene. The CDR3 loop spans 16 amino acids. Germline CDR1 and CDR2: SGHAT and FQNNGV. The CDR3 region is CASSPGGTGTSYGYTF. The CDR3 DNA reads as TGTGCCAGCAGCCCGGGGGGGACAGGGACTAGCTATGGCTACACCTTC.

The CDR3 sequence: CASSLKEGPYNEQFF. The CDR3 region has the DNA TGTGCCAGCAGCTTGAAGGAGGGCCCGTACAATGAGCAGTTCTTC. The rearrangement joins TRBV5-4 to TRBJ2-1; D may be TRBD2 (6 bases). Germline lookup yields CDR1 SGHNT and CDR2 YYREEE (reference sequence). Trimming removed 1 base at V and 4 bases at J, with 12 bases between. The CDR3 consists of 15 residues.

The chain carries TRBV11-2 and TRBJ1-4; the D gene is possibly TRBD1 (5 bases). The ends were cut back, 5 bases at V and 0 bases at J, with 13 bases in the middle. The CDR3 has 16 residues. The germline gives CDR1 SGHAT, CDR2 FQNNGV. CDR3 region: CASSPRGGTTNEKLFF. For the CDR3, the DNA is TGTGCCAGCAGCCCACGCGGGGGAACAACTAATGAAAAACTGTTTTTT.

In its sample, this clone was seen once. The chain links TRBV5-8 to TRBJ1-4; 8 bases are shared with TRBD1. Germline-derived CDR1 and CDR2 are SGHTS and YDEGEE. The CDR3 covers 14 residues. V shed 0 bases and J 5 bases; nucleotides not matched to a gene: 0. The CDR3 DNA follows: TGTGCCAGCAGCTTGGGGACAGGGAATGAAAAACTGTTTTTT. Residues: CASSLGTGNEKLFF. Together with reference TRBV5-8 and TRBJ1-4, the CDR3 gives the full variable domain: EAGVTQSPTHLIKTRGQQATLRCSPISGHTSVYWYQQALGLGLQFLLWYDEGEERNRGNFPPRFSGRQFPNYSSELNVNALELEDSALYLCASSLGTGNEKLFFGSGTQLSVL.

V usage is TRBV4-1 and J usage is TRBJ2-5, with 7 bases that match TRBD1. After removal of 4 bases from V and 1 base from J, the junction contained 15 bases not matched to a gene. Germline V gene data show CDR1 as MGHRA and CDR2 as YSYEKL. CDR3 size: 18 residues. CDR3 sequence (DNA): TGCGCCAGCAGCCCGCGACCCGGGACAGAGAATTTCCAAGAGACCCAGTACTTC. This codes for CASSPRPGTENFQETQYF.

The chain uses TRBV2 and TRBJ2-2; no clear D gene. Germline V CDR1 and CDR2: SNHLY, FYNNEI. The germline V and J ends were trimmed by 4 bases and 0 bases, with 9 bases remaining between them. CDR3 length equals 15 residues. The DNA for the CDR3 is TGTGCCAGCAGTGTGAGAGGATCGAACACCGGGGAGCTGTTTTTT. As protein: CASSVRGSNTGELFF.

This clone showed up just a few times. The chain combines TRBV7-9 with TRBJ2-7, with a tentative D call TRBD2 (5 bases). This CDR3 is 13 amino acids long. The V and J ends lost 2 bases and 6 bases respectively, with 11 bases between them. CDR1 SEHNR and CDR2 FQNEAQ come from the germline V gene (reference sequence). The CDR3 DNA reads TGTGCCAGCAGCTTATCGGGATTTCCCGAGCAGTACTTC. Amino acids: CASSLSGFPEQYF.